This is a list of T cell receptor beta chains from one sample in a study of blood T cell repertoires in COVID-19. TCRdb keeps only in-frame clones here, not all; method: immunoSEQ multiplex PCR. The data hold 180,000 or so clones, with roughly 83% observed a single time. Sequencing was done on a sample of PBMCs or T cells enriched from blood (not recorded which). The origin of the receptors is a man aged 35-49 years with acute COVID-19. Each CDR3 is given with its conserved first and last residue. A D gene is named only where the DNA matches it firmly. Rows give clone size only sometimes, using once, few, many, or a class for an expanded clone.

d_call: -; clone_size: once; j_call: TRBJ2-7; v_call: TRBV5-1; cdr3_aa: CASSLDDNPSYEQYF; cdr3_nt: TGCGCCAGCAGCTTGGATGACAATCCCTCCTACGAGCAGTACTTC
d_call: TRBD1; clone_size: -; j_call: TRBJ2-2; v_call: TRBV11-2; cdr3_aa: CASSLDPDRGRAGELFF; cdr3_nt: TGTGCCAGCAGCTTAGATCCAGACAGGGGGCGGGCCGGGGAGCTGTTTTTT
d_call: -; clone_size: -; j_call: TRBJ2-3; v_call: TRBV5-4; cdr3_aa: CASSLAGSTDTQYF; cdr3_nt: TGTGCCAGCAGCTTGGCGGGAAGCACAGATACGCAGTATTTT
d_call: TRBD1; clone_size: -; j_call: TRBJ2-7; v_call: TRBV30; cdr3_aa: CAWSVRQGDWEQYF; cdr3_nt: TGTGCCTGGAGTGTACGTCAGGGGGATTGGGAGCAGTACTTC
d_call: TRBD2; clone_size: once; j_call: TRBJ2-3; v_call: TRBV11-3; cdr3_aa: CASSSRTGGSISDTQYF; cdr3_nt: TGTGCCAGCAGCTCCCGAACAGGCGGGAGTATCTCAGATACGCAGTATTTT
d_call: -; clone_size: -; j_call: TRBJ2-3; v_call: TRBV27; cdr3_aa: CASSLFRPRGGTDTQYF; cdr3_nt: TGTGCCAGCAGTTTATTTCGCCCTCGGGGAGGCACAGATACGCAGTATTTT
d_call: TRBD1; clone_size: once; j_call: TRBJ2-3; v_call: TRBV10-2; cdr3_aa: CASSDFRDRGTDTQYF; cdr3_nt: TGCGCCAGCAGTGACTTCCGGGACAGGGGGACAGATACGCAGTATTTT
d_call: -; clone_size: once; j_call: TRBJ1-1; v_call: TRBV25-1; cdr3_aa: CASSTRQTNTEAFF; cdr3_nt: TGTGCCAGCAGTACCCGACAGACGAACACTGAAGCTTTCTTT
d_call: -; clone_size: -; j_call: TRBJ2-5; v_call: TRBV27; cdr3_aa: CASSTRGRETQYF; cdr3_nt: TGTGCCAGCAGTACGCGAGGGCGGGAGACCCAGTACTTC
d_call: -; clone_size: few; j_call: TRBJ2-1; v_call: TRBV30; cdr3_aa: CAWSVRLAPYNEQFF; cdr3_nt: TGTGCCTGGAGTGTACGGCTAGCGCCTTACAATGAGCAGTTCTTC
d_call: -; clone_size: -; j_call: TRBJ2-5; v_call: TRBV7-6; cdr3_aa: CASSPVGAGYQETQYF; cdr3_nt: TGTGCCAGCAGCCCTGTGGGCGCGGGGTACCAAGAGACCCAGTACTTC
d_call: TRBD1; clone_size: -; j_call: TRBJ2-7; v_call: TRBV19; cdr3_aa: CASSLQGYEQYF; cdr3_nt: TGTGCCAGTAGTCTACAGGGGTACGAGCAGTACTTC
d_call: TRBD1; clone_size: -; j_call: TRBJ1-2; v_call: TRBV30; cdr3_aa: CACPRPDRGYGYTF; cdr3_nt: TGTGCCTGTCCAAGGCCGGACAGGGGCTATGGCTACACCTTC
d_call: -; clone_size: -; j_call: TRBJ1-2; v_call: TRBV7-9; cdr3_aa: CASSLPGVPNYGYTF; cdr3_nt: TGTGCCAGCAGCTTGCCCGGGGTGCCTAACTATGGCTACACCTTC
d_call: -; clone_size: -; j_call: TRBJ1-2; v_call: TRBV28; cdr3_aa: CASSLYGQPWGYTF; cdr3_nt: TGTGCCAGCAGTTTGTACGGACAGCCTTGGGGCTACACCTTC
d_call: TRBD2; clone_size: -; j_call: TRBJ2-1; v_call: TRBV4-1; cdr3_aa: CASSLGLAEMNYEQFF; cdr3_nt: TGCGCCAGCAGCCTGGGACTAGCGGAAATGAACTATGAGCAGTTCTTC
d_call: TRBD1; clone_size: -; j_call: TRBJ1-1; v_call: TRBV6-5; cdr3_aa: CASTRTGAFNTEAFF; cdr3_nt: TGTGCCAGCACCCGGACAGGGGCTTTTAACACTGAAGCTTTCTTT
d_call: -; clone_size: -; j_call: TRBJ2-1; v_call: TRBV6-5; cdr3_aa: CASKSDVYNEQFF; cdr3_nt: TGTGCCAGCAAAAGCGACGTGTACAATGAGCAGTTCTTC
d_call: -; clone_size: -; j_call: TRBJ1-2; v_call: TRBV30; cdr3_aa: CAWSTINYGYTF; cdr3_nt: TGTGCCTGGTCCACAATCAACTATGGCTACACCTTC
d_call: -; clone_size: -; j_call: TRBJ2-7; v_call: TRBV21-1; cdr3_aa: CASSRGTSGSCEQYF; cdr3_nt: TGTGCCAGCAGCAGAGGGACTAGCGGGAGTTGTGAGCAGTACTTC
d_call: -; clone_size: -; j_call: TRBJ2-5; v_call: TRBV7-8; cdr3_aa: CAIRTAQETQYF; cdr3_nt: TGTGCCATAAGGACAGCCCAAGAGACCCAGTACTTC
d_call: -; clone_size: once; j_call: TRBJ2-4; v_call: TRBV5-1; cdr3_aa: CASSSNLRSKNIQYF; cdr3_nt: TGCGCCAGCAGCTCTAACCTGAGGTCCAAAAACATTCAGTACTTC
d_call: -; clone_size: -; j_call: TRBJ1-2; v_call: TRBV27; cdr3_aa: CASSWGYRLGGYGYTF; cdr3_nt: TGTGCCAGCAGTTGGGGATACAGGCTAGGGGGCTATGGCTACACCTTC
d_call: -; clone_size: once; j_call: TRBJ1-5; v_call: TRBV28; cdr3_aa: CATIPSGDSNQPQHF; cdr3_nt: TGTGCCACCATTCCCTCGGGAGATAGCAATCAGCCCCAGCATTTT
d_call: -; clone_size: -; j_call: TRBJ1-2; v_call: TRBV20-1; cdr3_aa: CSAGGTSGYTF; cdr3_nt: TGCAGTGCTGGGGGGACGAGTGGCTACACCTTC
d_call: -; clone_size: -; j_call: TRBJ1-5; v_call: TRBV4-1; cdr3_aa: CASSQGGLMGNQPQHF; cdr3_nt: TGCGCCAGCAGCCAAGGGGGACTGATGGGCAATCAGCCCCAGCATTTT
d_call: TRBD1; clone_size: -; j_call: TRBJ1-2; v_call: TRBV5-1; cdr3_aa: CASRPILRGQGTYGYTF; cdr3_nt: TGCGCCAGCAGACCTATCTTGCGGGGACAGGGGACGTATGGCTACACCTTC
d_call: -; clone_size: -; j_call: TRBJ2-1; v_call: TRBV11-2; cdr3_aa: CASSIQNNEQFF; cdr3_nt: TGTGCCAGCAGTATACAGAACAATGAGCAGTTCTTC
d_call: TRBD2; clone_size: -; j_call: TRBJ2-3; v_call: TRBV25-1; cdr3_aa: CASSPAGIADTQYF; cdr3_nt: TGTGCCAGCAGTCCAGCGGGAATTGCAGATACGCAGTATTTT
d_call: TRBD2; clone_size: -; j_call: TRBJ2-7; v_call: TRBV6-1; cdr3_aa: CASSLGGSSYEQYF; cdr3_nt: TGTGCCAGCAGTTTGGGCGGGAGTTCCTACGAGCAGTACTTC
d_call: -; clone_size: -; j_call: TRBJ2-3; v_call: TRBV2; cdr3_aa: CASRMGLTDTQYF; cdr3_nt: TGTGCCAGCAGGATGGGCCTTACAGATACGCAGTATTTT
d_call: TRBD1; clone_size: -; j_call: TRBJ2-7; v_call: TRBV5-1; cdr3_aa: CASNEPGQGVHEQYF; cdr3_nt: TGCGCCAGTAACGAACCGGGACAGGGAGTCCACGAGCAGTACTTC
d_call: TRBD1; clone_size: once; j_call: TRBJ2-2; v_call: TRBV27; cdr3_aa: CASSLRGLVYGELFF; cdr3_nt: TGTGCCAGCAGTTTAAGGGGGCTGGTTTACGGGGAGCTGTTTTTT
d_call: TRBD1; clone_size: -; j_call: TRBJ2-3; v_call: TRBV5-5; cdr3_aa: CASSLGRDRGTDTQYF; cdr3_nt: TGTGCCAGCAGCCTCGGACGGGACAGGGGCACAGATACGCAGTATTTT
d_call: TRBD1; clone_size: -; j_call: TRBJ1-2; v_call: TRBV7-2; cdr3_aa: CASSLAPGQGWYGYTF; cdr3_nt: TGTGCCAGCAGCTTAGCCCCGGGACAGGGTTGGTATGGCTACACCTTC
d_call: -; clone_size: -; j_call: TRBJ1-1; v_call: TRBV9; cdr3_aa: CASSVGEGSTEAFF; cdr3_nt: TGTGCCAGCAGCGTAGGAGAGGGATCCACTGAAGCTTTCTTT
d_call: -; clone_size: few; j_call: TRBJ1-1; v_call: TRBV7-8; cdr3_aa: CATGQGGLGTEAFF; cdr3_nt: TGTGCCACGGGTCAGGGTGGGTTAGGGACTGAAGCTTTCTTT
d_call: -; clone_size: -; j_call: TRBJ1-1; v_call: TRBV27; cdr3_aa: CASSLNLPQFGTEAFF; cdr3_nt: TGTGCCAGCAGTTTAAATTTACCCCAGTTTGGCACTGAAGCTTTCTTT
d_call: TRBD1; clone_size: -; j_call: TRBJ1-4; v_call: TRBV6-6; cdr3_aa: CASSPKQGREYNEKLFF; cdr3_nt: TGTGCCAGCAGTCCAAAACAGGGGCGGGAATATAATGAAAAACTGTTTTTT
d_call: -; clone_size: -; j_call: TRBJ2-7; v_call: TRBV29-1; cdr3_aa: CSAWWTYEQYF; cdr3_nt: TGCAGCGCTTGGTGGACTTACGAGCAGTACTTC
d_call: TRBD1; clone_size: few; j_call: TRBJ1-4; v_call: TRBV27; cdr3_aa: CASRATGVEKLFF; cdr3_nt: TGTGCCAGCCGAGCAACAGGGGTCGAAAAACTGTTTTTT
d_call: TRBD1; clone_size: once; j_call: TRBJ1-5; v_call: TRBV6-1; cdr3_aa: CASSDYRGQAQHF; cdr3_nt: TGTGCCAGCAGTGATTACAGGGGACAAGCCCAGCATTTT
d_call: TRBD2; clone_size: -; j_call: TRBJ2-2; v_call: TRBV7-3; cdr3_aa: CASSLLAGTGELFF; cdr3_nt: TGTGCCAGCAGCTTACTAGCGGGAACCGGGGAGCTGTTTTTT
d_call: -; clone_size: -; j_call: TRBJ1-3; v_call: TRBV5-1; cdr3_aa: CASSPRGGQPFSGNTIYF; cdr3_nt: TGCGCCAGCAGCCCTCGTGGGGGACAACCCTTCTCTGGAAACACCATATATTTT